These 30 T cell receptor beta chains share one sample of origin, sequenced in a study of blood T cell repertoires in COVID-19. The protocol was immunoSEQ multiplex PCR, while the TCRdb copy is restricted to in-frame clones and leaves out a portion. Among 75,000 or so clones listed, roughly four fifths were seen once. The specimen sequenced was peripheral blood. The receptors were gathered from a man aged 55 to 69 with acute or convalescent COVID-19.

V gene TRBV29-1 combines with J gene TRBJ1-5; TRBD1 matches 9 bases. CDR3 size: 15 residues. J was trimmed by 6 bases and V by 6 bases; bases with no gene match: 12. Germline CDR1 reads SQVTM; CDR2 reads ANQGSEA. The CDR3 DNA follows: TGCAGCGTCGACCCGGGGGGACAGGGTCTTCAGCCCCAGCATTTT. Translating it yields CSVDPGGQGLQPQHF.

This clone was detected only a few times. The V and J genes are TRBV11-3 and TRBJ2-3, with D unclear. V shed 3 bases and J shed 2 bases, with 6 bases lying between them. There are 13 residues in the CDR3. Per germline, CDR1 SGHNT and CDR2 YENEEA. The CDR3 nucleotides read TGTGCCAGCAGCTTTGACACCACAGATACGCAGTATTTT. Its protein product is CASSFDTTDTQYF. The entire variable domain, with the rest obtained from reference TRBV11-3 and TRBJ2-3, is as follows: EAGVVQSPRYKIIEKKQPVAFWCNPISGHNTLYWYLQNLGQGPELLIRYENEEAVDDSQLPKDRFSAERLKGVDSTLKIQPAELGDSAVYLCASSFDTTDTQYFGPGTRLTVL.

V usage is TRBV28 and J usage is TRBJ2-3; 7 bases fit TRBD1. Germline values: CDR1 MDHEN, CDR2 SYDVKM. The CDR3 sequence is 12 residues long. V was pared by 8 bases and J by 3 bases, with 2 bases of the junction left unmatched. The CDR3 reads CASQTGTDTQYF. CDR3 nucleotides: TGTGCCAGCCAGACAGGGACAGATACGCAGTATTTT.

This sequence joins TRBV11-3 and TRBJ2-7, with TRBD1 identical over 9 bases. Germline CDR1 SGHNT, CDR2 YENEEA. Trimming cost V 5 bases and J 1 base; bases outside gene matches: 18. This CDR3 comprises 19 residues. As DNA, the CDR3 is TGTGCCAGCAGCCGCGAGACCGGGACAGGGATCCCCGGGTCCTACGAGCAGTACTTC. This gives the protein CASSRETGTGIPGSYEQYF. Supplemented by reference TRBV11-3 and TRBJ2-7, the full variable domain reads EAGVVQSPRYKIIEKKQPVAFWCNPISGHNTLYWYLQNLGQGPELLIRYENEEAVDDSQLPKDRFSAERLKGVDSTLKIQPAELGDSAVYLCASSRETGTGIPGSYEQYFGPGTRLTVT.

V is TRBV12-3 or TRBV12-4 and J is TRBJ2-3; a weak D match, TRBD1 (6 bases). The CDR3 contains 13 residues. Trimming removed 6 bases at V and 2 bases at J, with 9 bases between. The CDR3 bases are TGTGCCAGCAGGGGGGCCCCCACAGATACGCAGTATTTT. Protein sequence: CASRGAPTDTQYF.

This chain connects TRBV6-2 or TRBV6-3 to TRBJ2-3; 12 bases line up with TRBD2. In germline, CDR1 is MNHEY, CDR2 SVGEGT. The CDR3 is 16 amino acids. With V trimmed by 2 bases and J by 4 bases, 4 bases remained unmatched. The CDR3 DNA reads TGTGCCAGCAGTTACGGGGCTAGCGGGGGGGCAGATACGCAGTATTTT. Its translation is CASSYGASGGADTQYF.

This chain connects TRBV5-1 to TRBJ2-7, with D uncertain. Germline V gene sequence: CDR1 SGHRS, CDR2 YFSETQ. V was cut by 5 bases and J by 3 bases, with 6 bases left in between. The CDR3 has 11 amino acids. Here the CDR3 reads CASRRDYEQYF. The CDR3 DNA sequence: TGCGCCAGCAGAAGAGACTACGAGCAGTACTTC.

The chain is built from TRBV2 and TRBJ1-2, with TRBD1 as a possible D gene (5 bases). There are 14 residues in the CDR3. Trimming took 6 bases from V and 5 from J, leaving 16 bases between them. The germline CDR1 and CDR2 sequences are SNHLY and FYNNEI. The CDR3 reads CASSPTGGAYGYTF. The CDR3, as DNA: TGTGCCAGCAGCCCAACAGGTGGGGCTTATGGCTACACCTTC.

J is TRBJ1-2 and V is TRBV29-1; D possibly corresponds to TRBD1 (6 bases). The germline gives CDR1 SQVTM, CDR2 ANQGSEA. CDR3 size: 13 residues. V was pared by 6 bases and J by 1 base, with 12 bases between. CDR3 nucleotide sequence: TGCAGCGTCGGGGGGGCGGATAACTATGGCTACACCTTC. Amino acid sequence: CSVGGADNYGYTF.

The chain uses TRBV7-9 and TRBJ2-5, with 10 bases identical to TRBD2. This CDR3 is built from 15 residues. CDR1 and CDR2 from the germline V gene are SEHNR and FQNEAQ (reference sequence). The J segment lost 7 bases and the V segment lost 3 bases, leaving 8 bases of the junction unmatched. CDR3 nucleotides: TGTGCCAGCAGCTTCCTTCTAGCGGGAGAGGTGACCCAGTACTTC. This encodes CASSFLLAGEVTQYF. The whole variable domain, filled in from reference TRBV7-9 and TRBJ2-5, reads DTGVSQNPRHKITKRGQNVTFRCDPISEHNRLYWYRQTLGQGPEFLTYFQNEAQLEKSRLLSDRFSAERPKGSFSTLEIQRTEQGDSAMYLCASSFLLAGEVTQYFGPGTRLLVL.

The chain links TRBV10-3 to TRBJ1-1; possible D gene TRBD1, 5 bases. CDR1 ENHRY and CDR2 SYGVKD come from the germline V gene. V was pared by 0 bases and J by 10 bases, with 9 bases between. The CDR3 extends over 12 amino acids. This CDR3 reads CAISESGVPAFF. CDR3 coding DNA: TGTGCCATCAGTGAGTCAGGGGTCCCAGCTTTCTTT.

V and J are TRBV7-3 and TRBJ2-3; 8 nucleotides line up with TRBD2. V was pared by 2 bases and J by 1 base, with 5 bases of the junction left unmatched. In germline, CDR1 is SGHTA, CDR2 FQGTGA. The CDR3 sequence is 16 residues long. The CDR3 DNA sequence: TGTGCCAGCAGCTTAGATCGAGCGGGGGGCACAGATACGCAGTATTTT. This codes for CASSLDRAGGTDTQYF.

The gene calls are TRBV7-2 and TRBJ2-1, with D tentatively TRBD2 (5 bases). The CDR3 has 12 amino acids. Germline loops: CDR1 SGHTA, CDR2 FQGNSA. V lost 5 bases, J lost 8 bases, and 10 bases lay in between. The CDR3 loop is CASSATRYEQFF. The CDR3 nucleotides read TGTGCCAGCAGCGCTACTAGGTATGAGCAGTTCTTC.

This chain joins TRBV25-1 and TRBJ2-1; 7 nucleotides align to TRBD2. The germline CDR1 and CDR2 sequences are MGHDK and SYGVNS. Trimming at V came to 3 bases and at J to 9 bases, leaving 5 bases not matched to a gene. This CDR3 has 13 residues. The CDR3 sequence: CASSERRGSEQFF. The CDR3 DNA sequence: TGTGCCAGCAGTGAGAGGCGGGGGAGTGAGCAGTTCTTC.

This clone showed up just a few times. This chain links TRBV18 with TRBJ2-1, with 10 bases aligning to TRBD1. V was clipped by 3 bases and J by 8 bases; unmatched bases: 1. Per the germline V gene, CDR1 is KGHSH and CDR2 is LQKENI. The CDR3 covers 13 residues. The CDR3 protein is CASSPGTGDEQFF. The CDR3 nucleotides read TGTGCCAGCTCACCCGGGACAGGGGATGAGCAGTTCTTC.

CDR3 residues: CASSLSGGQGANYGYTF. The CDR3 nucleotides read TGTGCCAGCTCACTATCCGGGGGACAGGGGGCTAACTATGGCTACACCTTC. This chain uses TRBV18 with TRBJ1-2, with 11 bases identical to TRBD1. This CDR3 spans 17 amino acids. Germline V CDR1 and CDR2: KGHSH, LQKENI. The ends lost 4 bases at V and 0 bases at J; junction bases unmatched: 7.

The chain recombines TRBV25-1 with TRBJ2-3; TRBD2 matches 7 bases. Trimming cost V 0 bases and J 2 bases; bases outside gene matches: 11. Germline V CDR1 and CDR2: MGHDK, SYGVNS. The CDR3 loop spans 18 amino acids. This CDR3 reads CASSEYRGASGSTDTQYF. In nucleotides, the CDR3 is TGTGCCAGCAGTGAATATAGAGGGGCTAGCGGATCCACAGATACGCAGTATTTT.

J is TRBJ1-2 and V is TRBV27, with 8 nucleotides matching TRBD1. CDR1 is MNHEY and CDR2 is SMNVEV in the germline V gene (reference sequence). V lost 5 bases and J lost 4; bases outside the gene matches: 12. The CDR3 runs 16 residues. As DNA, the CDR3 is TGTGCCAGCAGTGCCGGGCGGGGACAGGCTTTCTATGGCTACACCTTC. This translates into CASSAGRGQAFYGYTF.

The chain recombines TRBV19 with TRBJ1-5; 7 nucleotides align to TRBD1. V shed 4 bases, J shed 0 bases, and the junction held 3 bases outside the gene matches. Germline CDR1 reads LNHDA; CDR2 reads SQIVND (reference sequence). The CDR3 covers 15 residues. CDR3 in amino acids: CASSRTGSSNQPQHF. The DNA of the CDR3 is TGTGCCAGTAGTAGGACAGGTTCTAGCAATCAGCCCCAGCATTTT.

This chain joins TRBV9 and TRBJ2-7, with a weak D call TRBD2 (5 bases). CDR1 and CDR2 (germline): SGDLS, YYNGEE. Trimming shortened V by 4 bases and J by 5 bases, and 16 bases separated the two germline ends. The CDR3 runs 14 residues. Written as DNA, the CDR3 is TGTGCCAGCAGCCCCGGGGATTCCCACGACGAGCAGTACTTC. Residues: CASSPGDSHDEQYF.

The rearrangement uses TRBV28 and TRBJ2-7, with TRBD1 identical over 7 bases. In germline, CDR1 is MDHEN, CDR2 SYDVKM. The CDR3 covers 16 residues. V lost 6 bases, J lost 2 bases, and 13 bases stayed unmatched. The CDR3 bases are TGTGCCAGCAGGGAACATCACGGGACAGCCCCCTACGAGCAGTACTTC. Translating gives CASREHHGTAPYEQYF.

The chain couples TRBV19 to TRBJ2-5; 7 positions match TRBD2. Trimming cost V 5 bases and J 7 bases; bases outside gene matches: 10. CDR3 length: 14 residues. Germline CDR1 and CDR2: LNHDA and SQIVND (reference sequence). The CDR3 is CASSVGGEPGTQYF. Written as DNA, the CDR3 is TGTGCCAGTAGTGTGGGAGGGGAACCGGGGACCCAGTACTTC. The full variable domain, rest sourced from reference TRBV19 and TRBJ2-5, is DGGITQSPKYLFRKEGQNVTLSCEQNLNHDAMYWYRQDPGQGLRLIYYSQIVNDFQKGDIAEGYSVSREKKESFPLTVTSAQKNPTAFYLCASSVGGEPGTQYFGPGTRLLVL.

The CDR3 loop is CASSQDRGIVAYEQYF. The DNA for the CDR3 is TGCGCCAGCAGCCAAGATCGGGGAATCGTAGCCTACGAGCAGTACTTC. The genes are TRBV4-3 and TRBJ2-7, with D possibly TRBD2 on 5 matching bases. Germline V gene sequence: CDR1 LGHNA, CDR2 YSLEER. There are 16 residues in the CDR3. Trimming stripped 0 bases from V and 2 bases from J, with 14 bases between.

The chain carries TRBV7-2 and TRBJ2-6; a possible D gene is TRBD2 (5 bases). The CDR3 has 16 amino acids. V was shortened by 1 base and J by 0 bases, with 7 bases between the two germline ends. Germline values: CDR1 SGHTA, CDR2 FQGNSA. CDR3 sequence reads: CASSLVATSGANVLTF. The CDR3 bases are TGTGCCAGCAGCTTAGTAGCGACCTCTGGGGCCAACGTCCTGACTTTC.

The chain carries TRBV7-2 and TRBJ1-2; D is possibly TRBD1 (6 bases). Per germline, CDR1 SGHTA and CDR2 FQGNSA. The CDR3 extends over 13 amino acids. V lost 5 bases, J lost 4 bases, and 11 bases lay in between. The CDR3 DNA sequence: TGTGCCAGCAGCAATACAGGGACCTATGGCTACACCTTC. It translates to CASSNTGTYGYTF.

The V and J genes are TRBV4-3 and TRBJ2-7; 7 bases map to TRBD2. V was clipped by 2 bases and J by 5 bases; unmatched bases: 6. CDR1 is LGHNA, CDR2 YSLEER, per germline. The CDR3 extends over 14 amino acids. CDR3 sequence reads: CASSQQRGFHEQYF. The CDR3 DNA is TGCGCCAGCAGCCAACAGCGGGGTTTCCACGAGCAGTACTTC.

J is TRBJ1-1 and V is TRBV2; D might be TRBD1 (6 bases). The V end was cut by 1 base, the J end by 3 bases, with 21 bases between. Germline values: CDR1 SNHLY, CDR2 FYNNEI. This CDR3 region has 18 residues. CDR3 DNA sequence: TGTGCCAGCAGTGAAGTACAGGGAGGGAATTTCAGGGACACTGAAGCTTTCTTT. As protein: CASSEVQGGNFRDTEAFF.

V gene TRBV5-1 combines with J gene TRBJ1-3, with D perhaps matching TRBD1 (5 bases). Germline V lookup: CDR1 SGHRS, CDR2 YFSETQ. Trimming took off 4 bases at V and 1 base at J, with 15 bases between the two ends. The CDR3 has 16 residues. This chain's CDR3 is CASSTAGTVSGNTIYF. The CDR3 DNA reads as TGCGCCAGCAGCACCGCCGGGACTGTGTCTGGAAACACCATATATTTT.

This rearrangement joins TRBV12-3 or TRBV12-4 to TRBJ1-1; D is possibly TRBD1 (5 bases). CDR3 length equals 12 residues. The V gene lost 2 bases and the J gene lost 7 bases, with 8 bases spanning the gap. CDR3 DNA: TGTGCCAGCAGTTTATGGGGGGTTGAAGCTTTCTTT. Translating gives CASSLWGVEAFF.

The J gene is TRBJ1-5, the V gene TRBV5-1; TRBD1 agrees at 8 bases. The J segment lost 2 bases and the V segment lost 4 bases, leaving 5 bases of the junction unmatched. CDR1 and CDR2 (germline): SGHRS, YFSETQ. The CDR3 spans 15 residues. The CDR3 spells CASSPGQGGNQPQHF. In DNA form, the CDR3 reads TGCGCCAGCAGCCCCGGACAGGGTGGCAATCAGCCCCAGCATTTT. The variable domain in full, with the rest retrieved from reference TRBV5-1 and TRBJ1-5, is KAGVTQTPRYLIKTRGQQVTLSCSPISGHRSVSWYQQTPGQGLQFLFEYFSETQRNKGNFPGRFSGRQFSNSRSEMNVSTLELGDSALYLCASSPGQGGNQPQHFGDGTRLSIL.